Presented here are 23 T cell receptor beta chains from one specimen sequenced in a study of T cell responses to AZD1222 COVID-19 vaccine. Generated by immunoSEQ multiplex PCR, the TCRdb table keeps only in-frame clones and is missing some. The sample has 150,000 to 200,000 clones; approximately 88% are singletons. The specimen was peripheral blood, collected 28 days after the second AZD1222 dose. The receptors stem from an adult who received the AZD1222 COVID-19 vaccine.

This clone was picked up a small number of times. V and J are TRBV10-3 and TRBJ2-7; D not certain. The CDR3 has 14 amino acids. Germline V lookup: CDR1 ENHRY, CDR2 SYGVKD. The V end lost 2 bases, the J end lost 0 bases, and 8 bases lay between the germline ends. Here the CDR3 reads CAISELGGSYEQYF. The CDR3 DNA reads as TGTGCCATCAGTGAGCTGGGTGGCTCCTACGAGCAGTACTTC.

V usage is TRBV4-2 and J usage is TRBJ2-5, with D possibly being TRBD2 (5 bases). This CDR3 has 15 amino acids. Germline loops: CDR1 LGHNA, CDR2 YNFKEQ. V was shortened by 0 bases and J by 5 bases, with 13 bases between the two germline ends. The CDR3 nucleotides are TGTGCCAGCAGCCAAGATACGAGGGTTCGGGAGACCCAGTACTTC. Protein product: CASSQDTRVRETQYF.

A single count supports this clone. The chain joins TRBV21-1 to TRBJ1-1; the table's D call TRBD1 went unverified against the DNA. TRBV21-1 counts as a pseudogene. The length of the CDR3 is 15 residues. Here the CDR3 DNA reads TGTGCCAGCAGCGCGACAGCTACGTTGAACACTGAAGCTTTCTTT. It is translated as CASSATATLNTEAFF.

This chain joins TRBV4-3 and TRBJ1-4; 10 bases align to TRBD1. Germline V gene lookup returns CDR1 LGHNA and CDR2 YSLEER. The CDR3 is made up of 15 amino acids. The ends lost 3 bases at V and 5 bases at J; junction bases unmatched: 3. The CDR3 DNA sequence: TGCGCCAGCAGCCAGGACAGGGGGTCGAATGAAAAACTGTTTTTT. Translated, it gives CASSQDRGSNEKLFF.

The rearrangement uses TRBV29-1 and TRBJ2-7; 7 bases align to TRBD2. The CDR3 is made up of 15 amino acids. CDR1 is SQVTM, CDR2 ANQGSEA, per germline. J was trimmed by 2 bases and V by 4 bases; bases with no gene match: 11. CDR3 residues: CSVGRIQGGTYEQYF. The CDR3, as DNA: TGCAGCGTTGGGCGAATCCAGGGAGGGACCTACGAGCAGTACTTC.

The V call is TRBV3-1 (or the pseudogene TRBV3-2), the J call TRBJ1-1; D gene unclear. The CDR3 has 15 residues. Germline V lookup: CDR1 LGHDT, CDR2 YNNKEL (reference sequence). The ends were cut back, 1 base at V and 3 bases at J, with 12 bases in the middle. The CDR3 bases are TGTGCCAGCAGCCAAGGAGCGTACAGAGACACTGAAGCTTTCTTT. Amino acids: CASSQGAYRDTEAFF.

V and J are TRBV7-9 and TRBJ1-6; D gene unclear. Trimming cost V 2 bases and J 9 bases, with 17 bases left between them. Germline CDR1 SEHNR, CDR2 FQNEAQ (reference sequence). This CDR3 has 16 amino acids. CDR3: CASSLNTLRGSSPLHF. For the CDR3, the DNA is TGTGCCAGCAGCTTAAACACACTCCGAGGGAGTTCACCCCTCCACTTT.

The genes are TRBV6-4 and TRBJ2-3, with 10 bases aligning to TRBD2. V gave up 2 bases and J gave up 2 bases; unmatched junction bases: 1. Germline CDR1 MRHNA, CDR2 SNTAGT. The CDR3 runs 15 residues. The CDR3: CASSDSGGATDTQYF. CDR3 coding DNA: TGTGCCAGCAGTGACAGCGGGGGGGCCACAGATACGCAGTATTTT.

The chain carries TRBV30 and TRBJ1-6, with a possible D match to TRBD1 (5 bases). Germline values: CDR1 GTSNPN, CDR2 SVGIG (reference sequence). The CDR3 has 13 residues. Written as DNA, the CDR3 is TGTGCGGGGCAGGCCATTGGGAATTCACCCCTCCACTTT. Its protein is CAGQAIGNSPLHF.

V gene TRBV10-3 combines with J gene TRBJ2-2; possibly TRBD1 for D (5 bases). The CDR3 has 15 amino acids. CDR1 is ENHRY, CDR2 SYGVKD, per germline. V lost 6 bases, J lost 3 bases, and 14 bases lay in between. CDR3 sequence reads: CAISTTVTDTGELFF. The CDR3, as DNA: TGTGCCATCAGCACGACAGTAACGGACACCGGGGAGCTGTTTTTT.

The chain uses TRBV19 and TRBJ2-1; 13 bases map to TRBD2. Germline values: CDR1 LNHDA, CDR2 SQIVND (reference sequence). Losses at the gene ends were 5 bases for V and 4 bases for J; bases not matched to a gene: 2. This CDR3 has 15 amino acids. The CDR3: CASSRLAGGYNEQFF. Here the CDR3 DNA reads TGTGCCAGTAGTCGACTAGCGGGGGGTTACAATGAGCAGTTCTTC.

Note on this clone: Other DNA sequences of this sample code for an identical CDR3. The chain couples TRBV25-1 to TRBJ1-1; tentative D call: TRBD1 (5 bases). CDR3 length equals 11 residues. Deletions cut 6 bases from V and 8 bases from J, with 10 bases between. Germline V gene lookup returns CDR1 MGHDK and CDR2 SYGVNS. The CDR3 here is CASRTGGEAFF. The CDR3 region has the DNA TGTGCCAGCAGGACCGGGGGGGAAGCTTTCTTT.

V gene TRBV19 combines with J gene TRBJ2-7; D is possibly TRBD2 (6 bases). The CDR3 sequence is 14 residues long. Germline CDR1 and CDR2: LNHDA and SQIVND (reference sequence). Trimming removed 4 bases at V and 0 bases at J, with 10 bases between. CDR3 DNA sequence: TGTGCCAGTAGTAATGGAGGGGCCTCCTACGAGCAGTACTTC. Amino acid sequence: CASSNGGASYEQYF.

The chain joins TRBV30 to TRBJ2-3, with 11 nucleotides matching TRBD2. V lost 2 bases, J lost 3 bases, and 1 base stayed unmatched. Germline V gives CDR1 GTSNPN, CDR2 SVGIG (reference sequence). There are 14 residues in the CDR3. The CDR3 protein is CAWSPSGGTDTQYF. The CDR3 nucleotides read TGTGCCTGGAGTCCTAGCGGGGGGACAGATACGCAGTATTTT.

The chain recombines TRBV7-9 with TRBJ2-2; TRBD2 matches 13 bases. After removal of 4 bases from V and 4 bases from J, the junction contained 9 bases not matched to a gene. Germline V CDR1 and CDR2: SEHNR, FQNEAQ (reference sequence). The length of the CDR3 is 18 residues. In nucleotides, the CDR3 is TGTGCCAGCAGCTACGGACTAGCGGGGGCCGGAGGCACCGGGGAGCTGTTTTTT. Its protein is CASSYGLAGAGGTGELFF.

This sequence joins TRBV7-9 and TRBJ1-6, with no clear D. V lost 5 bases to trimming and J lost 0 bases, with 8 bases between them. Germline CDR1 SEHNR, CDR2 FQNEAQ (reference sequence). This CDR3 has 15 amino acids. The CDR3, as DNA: TGTGCCAGCAGCGGGAAAAGCTCCTATAATTCACCCCTCCACTTT. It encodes CASSGKSSYNSPLHF.

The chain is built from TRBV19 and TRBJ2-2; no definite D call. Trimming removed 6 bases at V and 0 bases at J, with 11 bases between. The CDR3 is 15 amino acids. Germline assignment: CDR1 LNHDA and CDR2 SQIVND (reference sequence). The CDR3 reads CASRKGAANTGELFF. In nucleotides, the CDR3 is TGTGCCAGTAGGAAAGGTGCCGCGAACACCGGGGAGCTGTTTTTT.

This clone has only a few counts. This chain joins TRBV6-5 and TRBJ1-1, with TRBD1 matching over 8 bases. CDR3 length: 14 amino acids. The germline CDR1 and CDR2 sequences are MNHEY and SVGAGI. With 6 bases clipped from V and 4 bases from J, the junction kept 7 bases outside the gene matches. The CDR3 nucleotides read TGTGCCAGCAGCTCGACAGGGGCGCGCACTGAAGCTTTCTTT. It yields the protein CASSSTGARTEAFF.

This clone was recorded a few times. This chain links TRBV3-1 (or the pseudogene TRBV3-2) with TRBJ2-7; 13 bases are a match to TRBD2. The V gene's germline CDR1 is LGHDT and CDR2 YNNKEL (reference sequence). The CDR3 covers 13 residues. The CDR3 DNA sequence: TGTGCCAGCAGCCAAGGACTAGCGGGGGGAATCTCGGTC. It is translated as CASSQGLAGGISV.

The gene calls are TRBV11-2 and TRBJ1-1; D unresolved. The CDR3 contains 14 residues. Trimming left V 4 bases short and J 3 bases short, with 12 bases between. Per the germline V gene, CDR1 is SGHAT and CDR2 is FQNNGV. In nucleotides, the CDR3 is TGTGCCAGCAGCTCCCCGTTAAGGGACACTGAAGCTTTCTTT. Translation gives CASSSPLRDTEAFF. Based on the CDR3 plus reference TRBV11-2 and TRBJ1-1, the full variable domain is EAGVAQSPRYKIIEKRQSVAFWCNPISGHATLYWYQQILGQGPKLLIQFQNNGVVDDSQLPKDRFSAERLKGVDSTLKIQPAKLEDSAVYLCASSSPLRDTEAFFGQGTRLTVV.

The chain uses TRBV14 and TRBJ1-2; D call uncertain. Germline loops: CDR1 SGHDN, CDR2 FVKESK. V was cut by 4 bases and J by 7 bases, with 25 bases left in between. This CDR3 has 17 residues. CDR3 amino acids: CASSPAVLGPKRGGYTF. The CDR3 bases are TGTGCCAGCAGCCCCGCAGTATTAGGACCTAAGCGGGGTGGCTACACCTTC.

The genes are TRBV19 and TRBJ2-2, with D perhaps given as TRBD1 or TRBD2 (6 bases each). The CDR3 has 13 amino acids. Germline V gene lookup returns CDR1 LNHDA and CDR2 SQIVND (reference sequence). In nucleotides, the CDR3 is TGTACCTGGGGGGCAGGGAACACCGGGGAGCTGTTTTTT. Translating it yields CTWGAGNTGELFF. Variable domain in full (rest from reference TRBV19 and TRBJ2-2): DGGITQSPKYLFRKEGQNVTLSCEQNLNHDAMYWYRQDPGQGLRLIYYSQIVNDFQKGDIAEGYSVSREKKESFPLTVTSAQKNPTAFYLCTWGAGNTGELFFGEGSRLTVL.

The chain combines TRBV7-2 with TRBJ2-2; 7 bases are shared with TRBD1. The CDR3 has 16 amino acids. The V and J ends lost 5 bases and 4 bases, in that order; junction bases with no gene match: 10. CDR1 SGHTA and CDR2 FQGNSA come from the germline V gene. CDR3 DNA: TGTGCCAGCAGCCCTAGACAGGGAAGGGCCACCGGGGAGCTGTTTTTT. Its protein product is CASSPRQGRATGELFF.